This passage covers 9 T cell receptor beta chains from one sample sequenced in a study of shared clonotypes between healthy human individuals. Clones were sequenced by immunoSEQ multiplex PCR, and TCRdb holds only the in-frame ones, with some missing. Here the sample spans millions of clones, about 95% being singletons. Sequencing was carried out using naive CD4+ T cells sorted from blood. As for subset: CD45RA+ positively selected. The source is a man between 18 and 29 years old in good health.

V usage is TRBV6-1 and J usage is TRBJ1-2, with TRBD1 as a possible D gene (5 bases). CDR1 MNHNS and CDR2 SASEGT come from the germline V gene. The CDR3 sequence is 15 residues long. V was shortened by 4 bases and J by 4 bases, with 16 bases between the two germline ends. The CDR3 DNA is TGTGCCAGCAGTGTTGTGACGACAGAGACCTATGGCTACACCTTC. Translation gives CASSVVTTETYGYTF.

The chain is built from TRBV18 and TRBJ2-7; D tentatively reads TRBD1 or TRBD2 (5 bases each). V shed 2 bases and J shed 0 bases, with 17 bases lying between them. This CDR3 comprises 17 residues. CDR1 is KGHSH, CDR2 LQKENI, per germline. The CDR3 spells CASSPASGTGSSYEQYF. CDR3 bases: TGTGCCAGCTCACCAGCGTCCGGGACGGGGAGCTCCTACGAGCAGTACTTC.

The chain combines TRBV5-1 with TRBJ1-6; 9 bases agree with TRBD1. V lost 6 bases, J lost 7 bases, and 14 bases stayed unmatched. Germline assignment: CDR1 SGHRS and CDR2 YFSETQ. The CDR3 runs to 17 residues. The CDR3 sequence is CASTHGSTGGNNSPLHF. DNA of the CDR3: TGCGCCAGCACCCATGGGTCCACAGGGGGCAACAATTCACCCCTCCACTTT.

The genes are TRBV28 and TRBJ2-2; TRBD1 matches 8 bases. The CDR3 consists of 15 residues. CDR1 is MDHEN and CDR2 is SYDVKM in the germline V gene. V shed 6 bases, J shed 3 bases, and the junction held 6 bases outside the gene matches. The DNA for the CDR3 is TGTGCCAGCAGATTTTCGGACAGGGACACCGGGGAGCTGTTTTTT. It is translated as CASRFSDRDTGELFF. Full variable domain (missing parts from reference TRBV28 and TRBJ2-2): DVKVTQSSRYLVKRTGEKVFLECVQDMDHENMFWYRQDPGLGLRLIYFSYDVKMKEKGDIPEGYSVSREKKERFSLILESASTNQTSMYLCASRFSDRDTGELFFGEGSRLTVL.

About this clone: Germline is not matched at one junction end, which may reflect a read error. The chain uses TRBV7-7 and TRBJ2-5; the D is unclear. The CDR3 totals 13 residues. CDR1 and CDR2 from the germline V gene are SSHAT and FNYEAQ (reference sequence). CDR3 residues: CASSLSWKETQYF. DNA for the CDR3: TGTGCTAGCAGCTTATCCTGGAAAGAGACCCAGTACTTC.

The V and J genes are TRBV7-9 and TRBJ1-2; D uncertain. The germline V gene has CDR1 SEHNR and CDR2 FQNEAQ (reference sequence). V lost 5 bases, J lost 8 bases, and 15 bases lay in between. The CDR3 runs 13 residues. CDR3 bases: TGTGCCAGCAGCCCCCCAAGGGCGGAGGGCTACACCTTC. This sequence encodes CASSPPRAEGYTF.

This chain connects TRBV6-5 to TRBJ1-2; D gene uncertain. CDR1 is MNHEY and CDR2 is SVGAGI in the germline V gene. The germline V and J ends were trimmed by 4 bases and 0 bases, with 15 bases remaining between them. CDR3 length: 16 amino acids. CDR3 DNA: TGTGCCAGCAGTTCCCTGGACGGAGGTGCTAACTATGGCTACACCTTC. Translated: CASSSLDGGANYGYTF.

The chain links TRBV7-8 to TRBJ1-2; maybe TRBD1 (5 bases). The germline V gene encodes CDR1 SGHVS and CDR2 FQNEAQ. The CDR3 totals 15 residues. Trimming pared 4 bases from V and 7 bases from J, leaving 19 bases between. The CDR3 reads CASSSAWMGVGGYTF. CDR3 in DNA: TGTGCCAGCAGCTCAGCTTGGATGGGGGTCGGTGGCTACACCTTC.

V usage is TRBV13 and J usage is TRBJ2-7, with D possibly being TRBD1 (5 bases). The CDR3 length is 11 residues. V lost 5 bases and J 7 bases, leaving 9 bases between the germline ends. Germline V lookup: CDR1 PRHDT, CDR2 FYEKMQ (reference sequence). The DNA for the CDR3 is TGTGCCAGCAGCCCCAGGGTTGAGCAGTACTTC. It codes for CASSPRVEQYF.